This TCR beta chain was retrieved from a study of T cell responses to AZD1222 COVID-19 vaccine. This table comes from immunoSEQ multiplex PCR, and its TCRdb copy is limited to in-frame clones, with some not included. The data hold tens of thousands of clones, with 90% observed a single time. V lost 6 bases, J lost 4 bases, and 2 bases stayed unmatched. CDR1 and CDR2 from the germline V gene are KGHSH and LQKENI. The CDR3 runs to 13 residues. Turning to this clone: Its target is not known.

Study results and limitations: Females outnumbered males among donors, who were mostly white British; clonal diversity was possibly underestimated. Across spike, vaccine-associated CD4 TCRs were found, dominant at 160-218 and 743-854.

The TCR originated in an adult in good health. J is TRBJ1-5 and V is TRBV18; 8 bases line up with TRBD1. Sample: peripheral blood, taken on day 0 of AZD1222 vaccination. The CDR3 loop is CASSGQVNQPQHF. DNA of the CDR3: TGTGCCAGCTCGGGACAGGTAAATCAGCCCCAGCATTTT.